A selection of T cell receptor beta chains follows, all from one sample in a study of early T cells in non-severe SARS-CoV-2 infection. Via MiXCR, TCRdb re-called the 5' RACE reads, giving one row per CDR3 protein. The repertoire includes tens of thousands of distinct CDR3 sequences, less than 6.5% of them detected once, and approximately 5.6% sits in the top ten. The sequencing here drew on whole blood, taken at baseline. These receptors were collected from an adult who was a healthcare worker with PCR-confirmed SARS-CoV-2 infection or an uninfected control (not recorded which). Both conserved end residues are part of each CDR3. A D gene is named only where the DNA matches it firmly. Rows may omit the clone size; those that give it use once, few, many or a size class.

V gene	D gene	clone size	J gene	CDR3 protein	CDR3 DNA
TRBV7-3	.	many	TRBJ2-3	CASSLTGATILTDTQYF	TGTGCCAGCAGCTTAACGGGAGCGACGATATTAACAGATACGCAGTATTTT
TRBV20-1	.	many	TRBJ1-6	CSAPPQTSNSPLHF	TGCAGTGCTCCCCCCCAGACGTCTAATTCACCCCTCCACTTT
TRBV6-4	.	many	TRBJ2-2	CASSVSLESGTGELFF	TGTGCCAGCAGTGTTTCCCTTGAGTCGGGCACCGGGGAGCTGTTTTTT
TRBV9	.	many	TRBJ2-7	CASSVGLEGFHEQYF	TGTGCCAGCAGCGTAGGGTTAGAGGGGTTCCACGAGCAGTACTTC
TRBV5-1	.	many	TRBJ2-7	CASSPAAEYEQYF	TGCGCCAGCAGCCCCGCCGCCGAGTACGAGCAGTACTTC
TRBV10-3	.	many	TRBJ2-3	CAISDPSTDTQYF	TGTGCCATCAGTGACCCTAGCACAGATACGCAGTATTTT
TRBV7-9	TRBD2	many	TRBJ2-7	CASSLLGGGAYEQYF	TGTGCCAGCAGCTTACTTGGGGGAGGGGCCTACGAGCAGTACTTC
TRBV6-1	.	.	TRBJ2-6	CASSAGAGANVLTF	TGTGCCAGCAGTGCGGGAGCTGGGGCCAACGTCCTGACTTTC
TRBV10-3	TRBD1	many	TRBJ2-1	CAITPGGEQFF	TGTGCCATAACTCCAGGGGGAGAGCAGTTCTTC
TRBV18	.	few	TRBJ2-7	CASSPQGRSHYEQYF	TGTGCCAGCTCCCCGCAGGGCAGGTCCCACTACGAGCAGTACTTC
TRBV5-1	TRBD2	.	TRBJ2-1	CASSPGLAGGQSNEQFF	TGCGCCAGCAGCCCGGGACTAGCGGGAGGGCAATCGAATGAGCAGTTCTTC
TRBV10-3	TRBD2	few	TRBJ2-3	CAISGGTSGNRYTDTQYF	TGTGCCATCAGTGGGGGGACTAGCGGTAATAGGTACACAGATACGCAGTATTTT
TRBV9	.	few	TRBJ2-1	CAHRKGRVSSYNEQFF	TGTGCCCATAGGAAGGGGCGGGTAAGCTCCTACAATGAGCAGTTCTTC
TRBV6-5	.	few	TRBJ2-1	CASSYSSQVGNEQFF	TGTGCCAGCAGTTACTCGTCCCAGGTTGGAAATGAGCAGTTCTTC
TRBV4-2	.	few	TRBJ2-3	CASSQDRSIEGPDTQYF	TGTGCCAGCAGCCAAGATCGGTCTATCGAAGGCCCAGATACGCAGTATTTT
TRBV28	TRBD2	.	TRBJ2-3	CASSFTSGFTDTQYF	TGTGCCAGCAGTTTTACTAGCGGATTCACAGATACGCAGTATTTT
TRBV7-3	.	many	TRBJ2-1	CASSLWVPGAEQFF	TGTGCCAGCAGCTTATGGGTTCCGGGGGCCGAGCAGTTCTTC
TRBV18	TRBD1	many	TRBJ2-7	CASSRDRAYEQYF	TGTGCCAGCTCACGGGACAGGGCCTACGAGCAGTACTTC
TRBV21-1	.	.	TRBJ1-1	CASSKGAGDTEAFF	TGTGCCAGCAGCAAAGGGGCAGGAGACACTGAAGCTTTCTTT
TRBV15	TRBD2	many	TRBJ2-3	CATSTMLAGGPGDTQYF	TGTGCCACCAGCACAATGCTAGCGGGAGGGCCGGGAGATACGCAGTATTTT
TRBV5-6	TRBD1	few	TRBJ1-1	CASLIRGDTEAFF	TGTGCCAGCTTGATCAGGGGGGATACTGAAGCTTTCTTT
TRBV10-3	.	many	TRBJ1-4	CAISESTNEKLFF	TGTGCCATCAGTGAGTCGACAAATGAAAAACTGTTTTTT
TRBV28	TRBD2	many	TRBJ2-7	CASSPSPTSNEQYF	TGTGCCAGCAGTCCTTCGCCGACTAGCAACGAGCAGTACTTC
TRBV7-2	.	.	TRBJ2-1	CASSLGGVASLNEQFF	TGTGCCAGCAGCTTAGGTGGGGTGGCGAGTCTAAATGAGCAGTTCTTC
TRBV29-1	TRBD1	many	TRBJ2-7	CSVVRDSSYEQYF	TGCAGCGTTGTCCGGGACAGCTCCTACGAGCAGTACTTC
TRBV12-3/TRBV12-4	.	few	TRBJ2-2	CASSGGIGTGELFF	TGTGCCAGCAGCGGCGGTATCGGTACCGGGGAGCTGTTTTTT
TRBV12-3/TRBV12-4	.	many	TRBJ2-7	CASSPGTIYEQYF	TGTGCCAGCAGCCCCGGGACAATCTACGAGCAGTACTTC
TRBV16	TRBD2	many	TRBJ2-1	CASSPTSGRGYEQFF	TGTGCCAGCAGCCCCACTAGCGGGAGAGGTTATGAGCAGTTCTTC
TRBV5-1	.	many	TRBJ2-7	CATREGASYEQYF	TGCGCCACCCGGGAAGGGGCCTCCTACGAGCAGTACTTC
TRBV5-4	TRBD1	many	TRBJ1-2	CASSLDRDSYGYTF	TGTGCCAGCAGCTTGGATCGGGACAGCTATGGCTACACCTTC
TRBV30	.	many	TRBJ1-1	CAWSVLEVVTEAFF	TGTGCCTGGAGTGTACTGGAAGTGGTCACTGAAGCTTTCTTT
TRBV5-8	.	many	TRBJ2-1	CASSLVQADEQFF	TGTGCCAGCAGCTTGGTCCAAGCGGATGAGCAGTTCTTC
TRBV11-2	.	many	TRBJ1-1	CASTADSYTEAFF	TGTGCCAGCACTGCGGACAGTTACACTGAAGCTTTCTTT
TRBV7-9	TRBD1	.	TRBJ1-1	CASSLQGATEAFF	TGTGCCAGCAGCTTACAGGGGGCCACTGAAGCTTTCTTT
TRBV29-1	.	many	TRBJ2-3	CSVVFEGIPADTQYF	TGCAGCGTTGTCTTCGAGGGGATACCTGCGGATACGCAGTATTTT
TRBV5-1	TRBD2	.	TRBJ2-1	CASGFSGRADEQFF	TGCGCCAGCGGCTTTAGCGGGAGGGCCGATGAGCAGTTCTTC
TRBV29-1	.	few	TRBJ1-1	CSVVLRVETEAFF	TGCAGCGTTGTTCTTAGGGTTGAGACTGAAGCTTTCTTT
TRBV19	.	.	TRBJ2-2	CASSIPTNTGELFF	TGTGCCAGTAGCATTCCTACGAACACCGGGGAGCTGTTTTTT
TRBV4-2	TRBD2	many	TRBJ2-1	CASSQDFETSGYEQFF	TGTGCCAGCAGCCAAGATTTCGAGACTAGCGGGTATGAGCAGTTCTTC
TRBV20-1	.	many	TRBJ2-7	CSAPSPYEQYF	TGCAGTGCTCCCTCCCCCTACGAGCAGTACTTC
TRBV29-1	.	many	TRBJ1-2	CSVQGLRYGYTF	TGCAGCGTTCAGGGGCTTCGGTATGGCTACACCTTC
TRBV20-1	.	many	TRBJ1-2	CSARWGVYGYTF	TGCAGTGCTAGGTGGGGGGTTTATGGCTACACCTTC
TRBV21-1	.	.	TRBJ2-5	CATRPLTGTSGRAQETQYF	TGTGCCACCCGACCCCTGACCGGGACTAGCGGGAGGGCCCAAGAGACCCAGTACTTC
TRBV7-9	TRBD2	many	TRBJ2-1	CASSLAGIANEQFF	TGTGCCAGCAGCCTAGCGGGAATTGCAAATGAGCAGTTCTTC
TRBV20-1	.	.	TRBJ1-2	CSARPRTAANYGYTF	TGCAGTGCTAGACCTAGGACCGCGGCTAACTATGGCTACACCTTC
TRBV9	.	many	TRBJ2-3	CASSVTMRSDTQYF	TGTGCCAGCAGCGTAACTATGAGATCAGATACGCAGTATTTT
TRBV7-9	.	few	TRBJ2-2	CASSLTLRTGELFF	TGTGCCAGCAGCTTAACCCTCAGAACCGGGGAGCTGTTTTTT
TRBV30	TRBD1	.	TRBJ1-2	CAWMGQGAGGYTF	TGTGCCTGGATGGGACAGGGTGCTGGTGGCTACACCTTC
TRBV12-3/TRBV12-4	.	many	TRBJ2-1	CASSLNRAGYFF	TGTGCCAGCAGTTTAAATCGGGCGGGATACTTCTTC
TRBV7-9	TRBD1	many	TRBJ1-1	CATFDSGTGVDTEAFF	TGTGCCACTTTCGATTCCGGGACAGGAGTCGACACTGAAGCTTTCTTT
TRBV4-1	.	many	TRBJ2-7	CASSPGQSSYEQYF	TGCGCCAGCAGCCCCGGACAGAGCTCCTACGAGCAGTACTTC
TRBV29-1	TRBD1	many	TRBJ1-3	CSVEDRVGNTIYF	TGCAGCGTTGAGGACAGGGTAGGAAACACCATATATTTT
TRBV27	TRBD2	many	TRBJ2-3	CASKEAGFLAADTQYF	TGTGCCAGCAAAGAAGCGGGGTTCTTGGCGGCAGATACGCAGTATTTT